A selection of T cell receptor beta chains follows, all from one sample in a study of T cells in Graves' hyperthyroidism and ophthalmopathy. Using its own MiXCR run on the multiplex PCR reads, TCRdb lists one record per CDR3 protein. The sample carries about 37,000 distinct CDR3 sequences, 50% to 55% recorded once. Material for sequencing was blood. These receptors originate from a man aged 35-49 years with Graves' ophthalmopathy. CDR3s include the opening cysteine and the closing phenylalanine or tryptophan. Fields, in order: V gene, CDR3 protein.

>TRBV7-9
CASSGTGGETQYF
>TRBV6-1
CASSPDLTGIQETQYF
>TRBV11-2
CASSRTGGDNSPLHF
>TRBV5-4
CASSWGGPGANVLTF
>TRBV9
CASSVVSGELYF
>TRBV24-1
CATSDWCAITSGGAHEQYF
>TRBV6-6
CASENGETQHF
>TRBV5-5
CASSIGSGSHNEQFF
>TRBV18
CASSPIQGYQETQYF
>TRBV20-1
CSATILAGPYEQYF
>TRBV12-3/TRBV12-4
CASSLGQAFLGELFF
>TRBV3-1
CASSQRGEQFF
>TRBV20-1
CSARVLDNQPQHF
>TRBV20-1
CSATSSGGYGQETQHF
>TRBV7-3
CASSLSGTGAGELFF
>TRBV20-1
CSASRRGGNGYTF
>TRBV2
CASSRDIRISGANVLTF
>TRBV5-4
CASSWIPGQIYNEQFF
>TRBV7-2
CASGTYNSPLHF
>TRBV15
CATSRAEGTQYF
>TRBV19
CASTRDRNTGELFF
>TRBV11-2
CASSSLTYEQYF
>TRBV7-6
CASSSLQASGNTEAFF
>TRBV24-1
CATRTSGTVGELFF
>TRBV14
CASSQVGGLSYNEQFF
>TRBV7-9
CASSPYMAEGYTF
>TRBV10-3
CAISESGLADPYEQYF
>TRBV28
CASSLSRGGETQYF
>TRBV7-8
CASSLRQGAGNTF
>TRBV4-2
CASSLMPAGQGGKKLFF
>TRBV6-5
CASTLQPGAGTEAFF
>TRBV5-1
CASILEDGENEQSF
>TRBV29-1
CSVVSAGSSYEQYF
>TRBV3-1
CASSQGNLGAFF
>TRBV6-1
CASSERGAETEAFF
>TRBV6-1
CASSDGSGGTYQETQYF
>TRBV5-1
CASSLGYNQPQHF
>TRBV11-3
CASSLGTGDEQYF
>TRBV2
CASSDRATGLSNQQFF
>TRBV19
CASSEGSGANVLTF
>TRBV9
CASSVGVGNQPQHF
>TRBV24-1
CATSDPGGKQYF
>TRBV20-1
CSAPPGTGVISVRAFF
>TRBV2
CARSGDYQETQYF
>TRBV20-1
CRPGQGRNGYTF
>TRBV10-3
CAISDSNGDTQYF